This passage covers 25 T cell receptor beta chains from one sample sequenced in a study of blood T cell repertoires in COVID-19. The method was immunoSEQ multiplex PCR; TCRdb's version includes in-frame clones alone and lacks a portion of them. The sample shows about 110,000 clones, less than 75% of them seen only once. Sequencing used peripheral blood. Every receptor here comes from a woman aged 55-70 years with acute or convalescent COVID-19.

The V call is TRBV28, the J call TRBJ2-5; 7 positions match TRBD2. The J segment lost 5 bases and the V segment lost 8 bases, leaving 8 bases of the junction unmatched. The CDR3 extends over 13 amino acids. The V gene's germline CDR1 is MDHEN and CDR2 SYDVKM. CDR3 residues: CASGGGGRETQYF. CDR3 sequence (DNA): TGTGCCAGCGGGGGGGGAGGAAGGGAGACCCAGTACTTC.

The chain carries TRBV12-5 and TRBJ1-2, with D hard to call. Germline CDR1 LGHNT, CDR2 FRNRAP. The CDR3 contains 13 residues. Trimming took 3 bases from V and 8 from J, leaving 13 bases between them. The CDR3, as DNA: TGTGCTAGTGGTTTTGGGCCCCTCGTGGGCTACACCTTC. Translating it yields CASGFGPLVGYTF.

CDR3 residues: CASSSRTGVNSPLHF. The DNA for the CDR3 is TGTGCCAGCAGCTCTCGTACGGGGGTTAATTCACCCCTCCACTTT. This sequence joins TRBV9 and TRBJ1-6; a possible D gene is TRBD1 (5 bases). The V gene's germline CDR1 is SGDLS and CDR2 YYNGEE. Deletions cut 4 bases from V and 6 bases from J, with 14 bases between. This CDR3 is built from 15 residues.

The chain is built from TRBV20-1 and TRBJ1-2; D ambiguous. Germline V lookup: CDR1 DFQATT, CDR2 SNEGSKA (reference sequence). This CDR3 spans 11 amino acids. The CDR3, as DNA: TGCAGCCCCTTCTCCAACTATGGCTACACCTTC. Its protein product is CSPFSNYGYTF.

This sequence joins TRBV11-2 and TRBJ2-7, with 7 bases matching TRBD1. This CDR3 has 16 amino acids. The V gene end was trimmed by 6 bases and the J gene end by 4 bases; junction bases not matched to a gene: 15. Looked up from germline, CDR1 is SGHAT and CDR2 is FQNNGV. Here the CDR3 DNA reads TGTGCCAGCAGAAACCTCCGGGACAGAGGAACTTACGAGCAGTACTTC. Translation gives CASRNLRDRGTYEQYF.

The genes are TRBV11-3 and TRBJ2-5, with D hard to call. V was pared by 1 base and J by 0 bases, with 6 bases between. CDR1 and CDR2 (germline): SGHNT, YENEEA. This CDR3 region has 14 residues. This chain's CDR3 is CASSLGRYQETQYF. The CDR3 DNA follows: TGTGCCAGCAGCTTAGGGCGGTACCAAGAGACCCAGTACTTC.

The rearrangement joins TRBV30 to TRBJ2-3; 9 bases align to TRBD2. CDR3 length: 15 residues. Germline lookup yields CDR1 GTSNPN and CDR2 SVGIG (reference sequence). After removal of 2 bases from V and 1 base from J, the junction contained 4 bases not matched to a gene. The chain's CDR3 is CAWSSASGGTDTQYF. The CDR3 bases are TGTGCCTGGAGTTCGGCTAGCGGGGGCACAGATACGCAGTATTTT.

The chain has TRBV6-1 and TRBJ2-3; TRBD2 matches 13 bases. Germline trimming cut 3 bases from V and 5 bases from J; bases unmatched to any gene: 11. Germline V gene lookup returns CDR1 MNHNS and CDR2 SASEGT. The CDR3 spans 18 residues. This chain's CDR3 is CASSDRLTSGGAEDTQYF. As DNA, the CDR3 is TGTGCCAGCAGTGACCGCCTTACTAGCGGGGGGGCCGAAGATACGCAGTATTTT.

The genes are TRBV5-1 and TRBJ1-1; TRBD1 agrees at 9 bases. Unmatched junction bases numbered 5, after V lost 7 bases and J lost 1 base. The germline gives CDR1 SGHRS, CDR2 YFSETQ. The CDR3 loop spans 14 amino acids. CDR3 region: CASEQGATNTEAFF. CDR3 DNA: TGCGCCAGCGAACAGGGGGCAACGAACACTGAAGCTTTCTTT.

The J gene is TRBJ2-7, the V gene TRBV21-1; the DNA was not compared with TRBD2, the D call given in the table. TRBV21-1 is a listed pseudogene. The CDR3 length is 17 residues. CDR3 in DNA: TGTGCCAGCAGCAAAAGGGTCGCAGCGGGGCCCGCGGGCGAGCAGTACTTC. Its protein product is CASSKRVAAGPAGEQYF.

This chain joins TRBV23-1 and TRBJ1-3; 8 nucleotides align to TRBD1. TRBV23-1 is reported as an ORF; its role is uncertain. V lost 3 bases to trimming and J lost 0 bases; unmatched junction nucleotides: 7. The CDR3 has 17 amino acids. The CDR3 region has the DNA TGCGCCAGCAGTCAGCCCCGGGACAGGAGCTCTGGAAACACCATATATTTT. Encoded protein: CASSQPRDRSSGNTIYF.

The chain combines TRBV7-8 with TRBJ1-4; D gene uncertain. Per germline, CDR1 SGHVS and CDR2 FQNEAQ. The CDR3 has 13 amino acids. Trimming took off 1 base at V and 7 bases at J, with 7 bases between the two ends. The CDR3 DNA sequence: TGTGCCAGCAGCTTAGGTCTCAGTGAAAAACTGTTTTTT. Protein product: CASSLGLSEKLFF.

CDR3 sequence (DNA): TGTGCCAGCAGTTTATCACCCGGGGGGCTGTTTTTT. Translating gives CASSLSPGGLFF. The chain has TRBV12-3 or TRBV12-4 and TRBJ1-4; TRBD1 is a possible D gene (5 bases). The CDR3 spans 12 residues. Trimming took off 2 bases at V and 14 bases at J, with 12 bases between the two ends.

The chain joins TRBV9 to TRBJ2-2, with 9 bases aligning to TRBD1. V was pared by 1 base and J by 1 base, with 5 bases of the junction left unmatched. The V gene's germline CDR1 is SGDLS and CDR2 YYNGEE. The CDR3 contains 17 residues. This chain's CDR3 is CASSVSPGQGNTGELFF. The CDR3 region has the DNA TGTGCCAGCAGCGTATCGCCGGGACAGGGGAACACCGGGGAGCTGTTTTTT.

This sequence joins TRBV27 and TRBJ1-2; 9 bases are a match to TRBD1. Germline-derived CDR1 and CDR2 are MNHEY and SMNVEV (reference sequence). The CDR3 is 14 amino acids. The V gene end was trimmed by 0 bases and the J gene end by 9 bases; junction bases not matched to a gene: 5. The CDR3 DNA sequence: TGTGCCAGCAGTTTATCTACAGGGGGCTCCAGCTACACCTTC. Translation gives CASSLSTGGSSYTF.

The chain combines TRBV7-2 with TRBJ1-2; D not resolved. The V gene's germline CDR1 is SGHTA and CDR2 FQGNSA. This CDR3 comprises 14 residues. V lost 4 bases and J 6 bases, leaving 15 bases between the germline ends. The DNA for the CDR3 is TGTGCCAGCAGCTCAGACTCGACCGGTCATGGCTACACCTTC. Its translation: CASSSDSTGHGYTF. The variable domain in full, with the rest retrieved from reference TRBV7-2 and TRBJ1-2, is GAGVSQSPSNKVTEKGKDVELRCDPISGHTALYWYRQSLGQGLEFLIYFQGNSAPDKSGLPSDRFSAERTGGSVSTLTIQRTQQEDSAVYLCASSSDSTGHGYTFGSGTRLTVV.

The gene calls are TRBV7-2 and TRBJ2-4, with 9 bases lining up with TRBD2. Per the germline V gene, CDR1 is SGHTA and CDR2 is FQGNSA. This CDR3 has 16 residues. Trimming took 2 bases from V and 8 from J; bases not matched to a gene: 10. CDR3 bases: TGTGCCAGCAGCTTAATGAGGAGCGGGGGGATTGACATTCAGTACTTC. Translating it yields CASSLMRSGGIDIQYF.

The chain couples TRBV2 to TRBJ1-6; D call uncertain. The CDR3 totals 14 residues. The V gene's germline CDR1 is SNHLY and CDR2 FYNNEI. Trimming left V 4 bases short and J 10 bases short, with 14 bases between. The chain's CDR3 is CASSAGGGGSPLHF. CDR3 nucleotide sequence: TGTGCCAGCAGTGCCGGTGGCGGAGGGTCACCCCTCCACTTT.

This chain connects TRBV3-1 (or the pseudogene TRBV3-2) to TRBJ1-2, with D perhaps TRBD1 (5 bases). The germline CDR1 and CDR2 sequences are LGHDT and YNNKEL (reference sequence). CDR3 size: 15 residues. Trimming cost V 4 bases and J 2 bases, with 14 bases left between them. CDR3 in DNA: TGTGCCAGCAGCCCATTGACAGCGTTAAACTATGGCTACACCTTC. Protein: CASSPLTALNYGYTF.

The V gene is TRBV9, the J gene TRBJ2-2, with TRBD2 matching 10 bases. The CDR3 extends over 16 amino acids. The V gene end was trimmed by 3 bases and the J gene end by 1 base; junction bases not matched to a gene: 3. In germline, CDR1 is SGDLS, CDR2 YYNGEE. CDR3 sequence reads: CASSDRTSGNTGELFF. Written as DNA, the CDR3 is TGTGCCAGCAGCGACCGGACTAGCGGGAACACCGGGGAGCTGTTTTTT.

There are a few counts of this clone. CDR3 in DNA: TGTGCCAGCAGTTTTAGTCAGGGGGCGGATGGCTACACCTTC. Its protein is CASSFSQGADGYTF. The rearrangement joins TRBV6-5 to TRBJ1-2; 8 nucleotides agree with TRBD1. The CDR3 loop spans 14 amino acids. J gave up 6 bases and V 4 bases, and 7 bases lay outside the gene matches. Germline CDR1 reads MNHEY; CDR2 reads SVGAGI.

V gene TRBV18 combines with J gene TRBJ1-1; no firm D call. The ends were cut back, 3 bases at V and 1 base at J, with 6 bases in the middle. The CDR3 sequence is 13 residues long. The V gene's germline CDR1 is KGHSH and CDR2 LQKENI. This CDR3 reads CASSPPGNTEAFF. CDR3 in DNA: TGTGCCAGCTCACCGCCAGGGAACACTGAAGCTTTCTTT.

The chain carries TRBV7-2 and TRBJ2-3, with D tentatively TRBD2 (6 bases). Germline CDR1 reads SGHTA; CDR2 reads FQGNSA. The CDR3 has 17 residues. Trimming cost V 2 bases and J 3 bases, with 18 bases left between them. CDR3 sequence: CASSLHPTSPQTDTQYF. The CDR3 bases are TGTGCCAGCAGCTTACATCCAACTAGCCCTCAAACAGATACGCAGTATTTT. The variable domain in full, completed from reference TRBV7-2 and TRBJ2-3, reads GAGVSQSPSNKVTEKGKDVELRCDPISGHTALYWYRQSLGQGLEFLIYFQGNSAPDKSGLPSDRFSAERTGGSVSTLTIQRTQQEDSAVYLCASSLHPTSPQTDTQYFGPGTRLTVL.

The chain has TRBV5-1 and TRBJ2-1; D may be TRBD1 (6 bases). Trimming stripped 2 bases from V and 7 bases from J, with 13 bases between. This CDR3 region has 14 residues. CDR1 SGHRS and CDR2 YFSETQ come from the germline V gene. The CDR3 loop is CASSFQDRLNEQFF. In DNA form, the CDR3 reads TGCGCCAGCAGCTTTCAGGACAGACTAAATGAGCAGTTCTTC.

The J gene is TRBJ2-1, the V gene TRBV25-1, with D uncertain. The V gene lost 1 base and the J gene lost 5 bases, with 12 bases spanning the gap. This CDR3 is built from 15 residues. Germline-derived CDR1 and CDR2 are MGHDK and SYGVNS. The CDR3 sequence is CASSESKDYDNEQFF. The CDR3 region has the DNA TGTGCCAGCAGTGAATCTAAAGATTACGACAATGAGCAGTTCTTC.